The text below deals with one T cell receptor (beta chain). CDR3 length: 15 amino acids. CDR1 MNHEY and CDR2 SVGAGI come from the germline V gene. V was clipped by 7 bases and J by 3 bases; unmatched bases: 3. Methods used by the authors: Estimation of nucleated cell counts was performed using reference gene primer amplification. Here immunoSEQ multiplex PCR was the method, and the copy in TCRdb shows in-frame clones only, minus some. V, J and clone size reflect that table, while D and trimming were determined from the DNA. Here the sample spans some 96,000 clones, roughly 79% being singletons. The data were obtained in a study of blood T cell repertoires in COVID-19.

Sequencing used peripheral blood. V is TRBV6-5 and J is TRBJ2-1, with 13 bases lining up with TRBD2. The TCR was taken from a man between 65 and 85 years old with active or convalescent COVID-19. This CDR3 reads CASTRTSGSYNEQFF. Written as DNA, the CDR3 is TGTGCCAGCACTAGGACTAGCGGGAGCTACAATGAGCAGTTCTTC.